This T cell receptor beta chain was documented in a study of control samples from healthy donors and cancer patients. The CDR3 totals 15 residues. The ends were cut back, 3 bases at V and 0 bases at J, with 9 bases in the middle. Germline CDR1 and CDR2: MGHRA and YSYEKL. Only in-frame clones appear in the TCRdb table, and some are missing; sequencing was by immunoSEQ multiplex PCR. In the table there are tens of thousands of clones, around 93% of which are singletons. The sequenced sample consisted of PBMCs. The rearrangement links TRBV4-1 to TRBJ2-4; D not resolved. The clonotype originates from a man in his thirties or forties with colorectal cancer. CDR3 DNA: TGCGCCAGCAGCCACCTACCAGTAGCCAAAAACATTCAGTACTTC. It codes for CASSHLPVAKNIQYF.